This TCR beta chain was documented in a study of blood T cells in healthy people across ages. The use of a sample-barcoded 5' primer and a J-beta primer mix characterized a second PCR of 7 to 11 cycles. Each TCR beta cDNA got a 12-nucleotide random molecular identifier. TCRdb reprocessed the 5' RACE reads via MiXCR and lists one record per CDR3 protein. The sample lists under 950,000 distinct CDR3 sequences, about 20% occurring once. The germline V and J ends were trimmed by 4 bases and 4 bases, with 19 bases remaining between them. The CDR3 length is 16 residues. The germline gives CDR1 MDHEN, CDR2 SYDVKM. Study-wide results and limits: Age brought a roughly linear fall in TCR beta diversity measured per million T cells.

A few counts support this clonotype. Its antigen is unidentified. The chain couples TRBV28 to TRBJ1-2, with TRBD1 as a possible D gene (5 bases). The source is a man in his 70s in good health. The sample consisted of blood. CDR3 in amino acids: CASSSLGGALSYGYTF. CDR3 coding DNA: TGTGCCAGCAGTTCCCTAGGCGGGGCTCTTAGCTATGGCTACACCTTC.